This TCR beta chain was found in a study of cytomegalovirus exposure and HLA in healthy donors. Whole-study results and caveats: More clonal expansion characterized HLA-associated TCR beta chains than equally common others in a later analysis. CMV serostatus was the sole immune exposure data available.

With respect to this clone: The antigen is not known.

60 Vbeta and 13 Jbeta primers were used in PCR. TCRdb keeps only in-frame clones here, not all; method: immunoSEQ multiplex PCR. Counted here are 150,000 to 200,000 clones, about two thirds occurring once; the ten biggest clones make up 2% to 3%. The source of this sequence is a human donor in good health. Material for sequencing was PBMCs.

CDR3 residues: CASTTGGIAKNIQYF. The DNA for the CDR3 is TGTGCCAGCACCACGGGGGGGATTGCCAAAAACATTCAGTACTTC. This chain links TRBV6-6 with TRBJ2-4; 8 bases are a match to TRBD2. V was clipped by 7 bases and J by 1 base; unmatched bases: 6. The CDR3 has 15 amino acids. CDR1 is MNHNY, CDR2 SVGAGI, per germline (reference sequence).